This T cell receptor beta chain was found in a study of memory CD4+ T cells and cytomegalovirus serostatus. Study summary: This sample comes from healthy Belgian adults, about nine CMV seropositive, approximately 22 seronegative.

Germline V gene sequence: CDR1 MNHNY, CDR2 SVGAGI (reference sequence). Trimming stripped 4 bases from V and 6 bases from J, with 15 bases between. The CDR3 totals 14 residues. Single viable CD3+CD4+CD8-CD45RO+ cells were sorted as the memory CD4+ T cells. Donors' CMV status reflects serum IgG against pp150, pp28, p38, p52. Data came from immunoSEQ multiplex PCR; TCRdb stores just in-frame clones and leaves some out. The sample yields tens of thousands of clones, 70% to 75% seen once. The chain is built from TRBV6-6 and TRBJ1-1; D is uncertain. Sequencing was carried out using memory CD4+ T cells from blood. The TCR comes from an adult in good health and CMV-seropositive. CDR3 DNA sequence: TGTGCCAGCAGTTCCTATGGGAGGGAGGCTGAAGCTTTCTTT. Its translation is CASSSYGREAEAFF.